This TCR beta chain appears in the sequencing data of a study of early stage breast cancer tumors. Study details: Samples were sequenced at approximately 10-fold average coverage. The study, taken as a whole, reports: Bulk DNA sequencing of unsorted cells missed chain pairing and markers. Tumors had roughly 2.5-fold higher T cell density and higher clonality than adjacent normal breast tissue.

Germline V gives CDR1 GTSNPN, CDR2 SVGIG (reference sequence). This CDR3 has 13 amino acids. Trimming cost V 3 bases and J 7 bases; bases outside gene matches: 4. As concerns this clone: The antigen is unknown.

Libraries were prepared by immunoSEQ multiplex PCR; TCRdb keeps only in-frame clonotypes and omits some of them. The sample shows about 48,000 clones, about 83% of them seen only once. The chain couples TRBV30 to TRBJ1-4; 8 bases are a match to TRBD1. The TCR was taken from a person aged 45-65 years with breast cancer. Sequencing was done on a sample of blood. CDR3 protein: CAWRDRGREKLFF. In DNA, the CDR3 is TGTGCCTGGAGAGACAGGGGCCGTGAAAAACTGTTTTTT.